These 11 T cell receptor beta chains were sequenced from one sample in a study of cytomegalovirus exposure and HLA in healthy donors. Both 60 Vbeta primers and 13 Jbeta primers went into the PCR. The protocol was immunoSEQ multiplex PCR, while the TCRdb copy is restricted to in-frame clones and leaves out a portion. Of about 210,000 clones listed, about four fifths are singletons. Sequencing input: PBMCs. These receptors were collected from a woman aged 50 to 60 in good health and CMV-seropositive.

The V call is TRBV6-5, the J call TRBJ1-1; no clear D. V was clipped by 0 bases and J by 0 bases, with 8 bases between them. In germline, CDR1 is MNHEY, CDR2 SVGAGI. This CDR3 contains 15 residues. The CDR3 nucleotides read TGTGCCAGCAGTTACTCGCGAAGTATGAACACTGAAGCTTTCTTT. As protein: CASSYSRSMNTEAFF.

This chain uses TRBV19 with TRBJ2-1; TRBD1 matches at 8 bases. The germline V gene has CDR1 LNHDA and CDR2 SQIVND (reference sequence). The CDR3 is made up of 17 amino acids. Losses at the gene ends were 3 bases for V and 4 bases for J; bases not matched to a gene: 11. The CDR3 region is CASSMGTGTGRYNEQFF. Written as DNA, the CDR3 is TGTGCCAGTAGTATGGGGACCGGGACAGGTAGATACAATGAGCAGTTCTTC.

The rearrangement uses TRBV5-6 and TRBJ2-3; 8 bases are shared with TRBD2. The ends lost 3 bases at V and 4 bases at J; junction bases unmatched: 10. The CDR3 is 16 amino acids. The V gene's germline CDR1 is SGHDT and CDR2 YYEEEE. The CDR3 coding sequence is TGTGCCAGCAGCTCCGCTTGGCGGGGGGATCCAGATACGCAGTATTTT. Encoded protein: CASSSAWRGDPDTQYF.

This clone was counted only a few times. V usage is TRBV28 and J usage is TRBJ1-1; the D is unclear. The CDR3 covers 12 residues. In germline, CDR1 is MDHEN, CDR2 SYDVKM. V lost 8 bases and J lost 3, with 10 bases in between. Here the CDR3 reads CASGLSYTEAFF. The DNA for the CDR3 is TGTGCCAGCGGACTGAGTTACACTGAAGCTTTCTTT.

The V and J genes are TRBV6-1 and TRBJ2-5; D unresolved. The V gene lost 11 bases and the J gene lost 7 bases, with 20 bases spanning the gap. Per the germline V gene, CDR1 is MNHNS and CDR2 is SASEGT. The CDR3 consists of 13 residues. In DNA form, the CDR3 reads TGTGCCTACACTCAGGTTGCCGGTGGGACCCAGTACTTC. This codes for CAYTQVAGGTQYF.

The CDR3 loop is CASSLTPNTGELFF. Written as DNA, the CDR3 is TGCGCCAGCAGCTTGACACCCAACACCGGGGAGCTGTTTTTT. The chain links TRBV5-1 to TRBJ2-2; unclear D gene. In germline, CDR1 is SGHRS, CDR2 YFSETQ. Trimming shortened V by 1 base and J by 2 bases, and 6 bases separated the two germline ends. The CDR3 extends over 14 amino acids.

The J gene is TRBJ1-2, the V gene TRBV5-4; D is perhaps TRBD1 (5 bases). Germline CDR1 and CDR2: SGHNT and YYREEE (reference sequence). Trimming stripped 3 bases from V and 5 bases from J, with 23 bases between. This CDR3 is 17 amino acids long. CDR3 in amino acids: CASSYLDRIRGSYGYTF. CDR3 sequence (DNA): TGTGCCAGCAGCTATTTGGATCGTATCCGGGGGTCGTATGGCTACACCTTC. Using reference TRBV5-4 and TRBJ1-2 for the parts outside the CDR3, the full variable domain is ETGVTQSPTHLIKTRGQQVTLRCSSQSGHNTVSWYQQALGQGPQFIFQYYREEENGRGNFPPRFSGLQFPNYSSELNVNALELDDSALYLCASSYLDRIRGSYGYTFGSGTRLTVV.

The rearrangement links TRBV5-6 to TRBJ1-2; D might be TRBD1 (5 bases). V was cut by 4 bases and J by 7 bases, with 11 bases left in between. The CDR3 extends over 12 amino acids. Per germline, CDR1 SGHDT and CDR2 YYEEEE. The CDR3 coding sequence is TGTGCCAGCAGCCCAGGGCTGCGTGGCTACACCTTC. Protein: CASSPGLRGYTF.

The rearrangement links TRBV4-1 to TRBJ1-4; no reliable D call. V was pared by 1 base and J by 8 bases, with 17 bases between. Germline lookup yields CDR1 MGHRA and CDR2 YSYEKL. The CDR3 contains 16 residues. The DNA for the CDR3 is TGCGCCAGCAGCCAAGTTCCCCCGGGAGGGAGAGAAAAACTGTTTTTT. It translates to CASSQVPPGGREKLFF.

This sequence joins TRBV27 and TRBJ2-7; no definite D call. Germline lookup yields CDR1 MNHEY and CDR2 SMNVEV (reference sequence). The CDR3 covers 12 residues. V lost 5 bases and J 2 bases, leaving 7 bases between the germline ends. The chain's CDR3 is CASSPLTYEQYF. The CDR3 region has the DNA TGTGCCAGCAGTCCCCTAACCTACGAGCAGTACTTC.

The chain is built from TRBV18 and TRBJ2-1; TRBD1 matches 9 bases. This CDR3 contains 13 residues. J lost 5 bases, V lost 5 bases, and 1 base had no gene match. Looked up from germline, CDR1 is KGHSH and CDR2 is LQKENI. CDR3 sequence: CASSGQGNNEQFF. CDR3 nucleotide sequence: TGTGCCAGCTCAGGACAGGGGAACAATGAGCAGTTCTTC. The full variable domain, with the rest looked up from reference TRBV18 and TRBJ2-1, is NAGVMQNPRHLVRRRGQEARLRCSPMKGHSHVYWYRQLPEEGLKFMVYLQKENIIDESGMPKERFSAEFPKEGPSILRIQQVVRGDSAAYFCASSGQGNNEQFFGPGTRLTVL.